The table lists the clone carrying this T cell receptor (beta chain) with a few counts. Its antigen is unidentified. The sample comes from a study of T-cell memory formation after mild COVID-19. About the study: In these data, TCR clusters were largely donor specific. Notes on the study in general: From day 15 to 85, contracting clones were balanced between CD4 and CD8, whereas later expanders leaned toward CD4+.

Germline V gives CDR1 SGHRS, CDR2 YFSETQ. The V end lost 0 bases, the J end lost 6 bases, and 13 bases lay between the germline ends. The CDR3 has 15 amino acids. UMIs and sample barcodes were carried by the TCR alpha and TCR beta cDNA libraries that 5'RACE produced using constant-segment primers. TCRdb called the 5' RACE reads again in MiXCR, with one record for every CDR3 protein. This repertoire shows approximately 560,000 distinct CDR3 sequences, 17% found once; its top ten account for less than 10%. This clonotype originated in an adult woman who had mild COVID-19 (a few samples of this study predate the infection). Cell type and time point are not known. The chain has TRBV5-1 and TRBJ1-5; D not certain. The source material was PBMCs or a T cell subset sorted from them (not recorded which). CDR3 region: CASSLVAGEGQPQHF. The DNA of the CDR3 is TGCGCCAGCAGCTTGGTGGCAGGCGAGGGTCAGCCCCAGCATTTT.